The next 31 T cell receptor beta chains were all read from a single sample in a study of shared clonotypes between healthy human individuals. The naive CD8 fraction comprised CD45RO-negative cells positively selected for CCR7 and excluded terminally differentiated effector memory CD45RA+ cells. Using immunoSEQ multiplex PCR, the repertoire was profiled, and TCRdb retains in-frame clones only, with some absent. The table includes 550,000 to 650,000 clones, about 96% detected once. The sample was naive CD8+ T cells sorted from blood. The source is a woman under 40 in good health.

A single count supports this clone. V is TRBV9 and J is TRBJ2-5; TRBD2 agrees at 10 bases. J gave up 3 bases and V 2 bases, and 4 bases lay outside the gene matches. CDR1 is SGDLS, CDR2 YYNGEE, per germline. CDR3 length: 15 amino acids. The CDR3 DNA sequence: TGTGCCAGCAGCGTCGGGACTAGCGTAAAAGAGACCCAGTACTTC. This translates into CASSVGTSVKETQYF.

The chain is built from TRBV7-9 and TRBJ1-5, with no clear D. Germline CDR1 is SEHNR and CDR2 is FQNEAQ (reference sequence). The length of the CDR3 is 13 residues. The V end lost 8 bases, the J end lost 1 base, and 9 bases lay between the germline ends. CDR3 sequence reads: CASSRGSNQPQHF. The CDR3, as DNA: TGTGCCAGCTCGAGAGGCAGCAATCAGCCCCAGCATTTT.

This rearrangement joins TRBV13 to TRBJ2-5; 10 bases line up with TRBD2. Germline V CDR1 and CDR2: PRHDT, FYEKMQ (reference sequence). This CDR3 has 17 amino acids. J was trimmed by 3 bases and V by 5 bases; bases with no gene match: 12. The CDR3 sequence: CASSPGSGRAGEETQYF. The DNA of the CDR3 is TGTGCCAGCAGCCCCGGGAGCGGGAGGGCGGGGGAAGAGACCCAGTACTTC.

This chain links TRBV9 with TRBJ2-7; 9 positions agree with TRBD1. The DNA end favors TRBJ2-1, so the J call may be wrong. Looked up from germline, CDR1 is SGDLS and CDR2 is YYNGEE. The CDR3 is made up of 15 amino acids. Here the CDR3 reads CASSKSGTGTHEQFF. The DNA for the CDR3 is TGTGCCAGCAGTAAATCCGGGACAGGGACCCACGAGCAGTTCTTC.

V gene TRBV11-3 combines with J gene TRBJ2-7; TRBD1 matches 11 bases. V was clipped by 1 base and J by 5 bases; unmatched bases: 4. The CDR3 has 15 amino acids. Looked up from germline, CDR1 is SGHNT and CDR2 is YENEEA. CDR3 DNA sequence: TGTGCCAGCAGCTTAGGTCGGACAGGGGGCAACGAGCAGTACTTC. Its protein is CASSLGRTGGNEQYF.

The chain is built from TRBV2 and TRBJ2-1, with TRBD2 matching 8 bases. The germline gives CDR1 SNHLY, CDR2 FYNNEI. The CDR3 has 17 residues. J lost 2 bases, V lost 5 bases, and 11 bases had no gene match. The chain's CDR3 is CASSPREAGVTYNEQFF. The DNA of the CDR3 is TGTGCCAGCAGTCCCCGTGAAGCGGGGGTGACCTACAATGAGCAGTTCTTC.

The J gene is TRBJ2-3, the V gene TRBV10-3, with D possibly matching TRBD2 (6 bases). V lost 10 bases, J lost 6 bases, and 17 bases lay in between. Looked up from germline, CDR1 is ENHRY and CDR2 is SYGVKD. The CDR3 covers 13 residues. The CDR3: CATGTRLVDTQYF. CDR3 DNA: TGTGCCACAGGGACTCGTTTAGTGGATACGCAGTATTTT.

V gene TRBV28 combines with J gene TRBJ1-5; unclear D gene. CDR1 MDHEN and CDR2 SYDVKM come from the germline V gene. This CDR3 is 15 amino acids long. Deletions cut 6 bases from V and 1 base from J, with 13 bases between. CDR3 sequence: CASRPTLGSNQPQHF. The DNA of the CDR3 is TGTGCCAGCAGGCCGACATTAGGGAGCAATCAGCCCCAGCATTTT. The whole variable domain, remainder taken from reference TRBV28 and TRBJ1-5, is DVKVTQSSRYLVKRTGEKVFLECVQDMDHENMFWYRQDPGLGLRLIYFSYDVKMKEKGDIPEGYSVSREKKERFSLILESASTNQTSMYLCASRPTLGSNQPQHFGDGTRLSIL.

The J gene is TRBJ2-7, the V gene TRBV5-1; D is perhaps TRBD2 (5 bases). V lost 3 bases, J lost 7 bases, and 11 bases lay in between. Germline V gives CDR1 SGHRS, CDR2 YFSETQ. This CDR3 is 12 amino acids long. The CDR3 nucleotides are TGCGCCAGCAGCTCCCGGGGTAGTGAGCAGTACTTC. It is translated as CASSSRGSEQYF.

The chain carries TRBV9 and TRBJ2-1; 7 nucleotides agree with TRBD1. The CDR3 is 14 amino acids. Germline-derived CDR1 and CDR2 are SGDLS and YYNGEE. The junction had 5 bases not matched to a gene; V was cut back by 3 bases and J by 5 bases. CDR3 loop: CASSAEQGNNEQFF. The CDR3, as DNA: TGTGCCAGCAGCGCTGAACAGGGGAACAATGAGCAGTTCTTC.

In this sample, this clone turned up once. The rearrangement joins TRBV13 to TRBJ2-4; 11 bases agree with TRBD2. The germline V gene encodes CDR1 PRHDT and CDR2 FYEKMQ (reference sequence). V shed 5 bases and J 2 bases; nucleotides not matched to a gene: 5. This CDR3 region has 16 residues. The CDR3 sequence: CASSPGTSGSKNIQYF. The CDR3, as DNA: TGTGCCAGCAGCCCCGGGACTAGCGGTTCCAAAAACATTCAGTACTTC. Full variable domain (outside the CDR3, taken from reference TRBV13 and TRBJ2-4): AAGVIQSPRHLIKEKRETATLKCYPIPRHDTVYWYQQGPGQDPQFLISFYEKMQSDKGSIPDRFSAQQFSDYHSELNMSSLELGDSALYFCASSPGTSGSKNIQYFGAGTRLSVL.

V usage is TRBV7-9 and J usage is TRBJ2-1, with D hard to call. Germline V gene lookup returns CDR1 SEHNR and CDR2 FQNEAQ (reference sequence). V was clipped by 5 bases and J by 5 bases, with 13 bases between them. The CDR3 extends over 14 amino acids. The CDR3 reads CASSPPAFNNEQFF. Written as DNA, the CDR3 is TGTGCCAGCAGCCCGCCGGCTTTTAACAATGAGCAGTTCTTC.

On this clone itself: Additional DNA sequences in this sample encode the identical CDR3. The rearrangement joins TRBV19 to TRBJ1-5; D is uncertain. Trimming removed 0 bases from V and 0 bases from J, with 6 bases in between. The CDR3 spans 15 residues. The germline V gene has CDR1 LNHDA and CDR2 SQIVND (reference sequence). CDR3: CASSIESYSNQPQHF. CDR3 nucleotides: TGTGCCAGTAGTATAGAAAGTTATAGCAATCAGCCCCAGCATTTT.

The chain carries TRBV5-4 and TRBJ1-1; 9 bases agree with TRBD1. Germline values: CDR1 SGHNT, CDR2 YYREEE (reference sequence). The CDR3 is 15 amino acids. J lost 1 base, V lost 4 bases, and 5 bases had no gene match. For the CDR3, the DNA is TGTGCCAGCAGCCGGGACAGGGCCTCGAACACTGAAGCTTTCTTT. Its translation is CASSRDRASNTEAFF.

The V and J genes are TRBV29-1 and TRBJ1-3; weak D call: TRBD1 (5 bases). This CDR3 region has 13 residues. Trimming took 4 bases from V and 4 from J, leaving 11 bases between them. Germline values: CDR1 SQVTM, CDR2 ANQGSEA. The CDR3 DNA follows: TGCAGCGTTGTGGGCAGGGACGGAAACACCATATATTTT. Translating gives CSVVGRDGNTIYF.

The chain employs TRBV29-1 and TRBJ2-1; maybe TRBD2 (5 bases). V was trimmed by 0 bases and J by 6 bases, leaving 12 bases between them. The length of the CDR3 is 14 residues. Germline V gene data show CDR1 as SQVTM and CDR2 as ANQGSEA. The CDR3 loop reads CSVEDNAGGNEQFF. In DNA, the CDR3 is TGCAGCGTTGAAGATAACGCAGGAGGCAATGAGCAGTTCTTC.

J is TRBJ2-1 and V is TRBV5-1; 8 positions match TRBD1. V was clipped by 3 bases and J by 10 bases; unmatched bases: 3. Germline CDR1 SGHRS, CDR2 YFSETQ. This CDR3 contains 12 residues. In DNA, the CDR3 is TGCGCCAGCAGCTGGACAGGGAAGGAGCAGTTCTTC. Its protein is CASSWTGKEQFF.

The rearrangement joins TRBV2 to TRBJ1-1; 9 nucleotides align to TRBD1. Germline loops: CDR1 SNHLY, CDR2 FYNNEI. CDR3 length equals 13 residues. V trimming: 4 bases; J trimming: 5 bases; junction bases outside the gene matches: 2. The CDR3 DNA reads as TGTGCCAGCAGTGCCGGGACAGGGACTGAAGCTTTCTTT. The encoded protein is CASSAGTGTEAFF. The full variable domain, rest sourced from reference TRBV2 and TRBJ1-1, is EPEVTQTPSHQVTQMGQEVILRCVPISNHLYFYWYRQILGQKVEFLVSFYNNEISEKSEIFDDQFSVERPDGSNFTLKIRSTKLEDSAMYFCASSAGTGTEAFFGQGTRLTVV.

The V and J genes are TRBV28 and TRBJ2-7; D ambiguous. The V gene lost 7 bases and the J gene lost 0 bases, with 13 bases spanning the gap. In germline, CDR1 is MDHEN, CDR2 SYDVKM. The CDR3 totals 14 residues. The CDR3 is CASTNLLSSYEQYF. The DNA of the CDR3 is TGTGCCAGCACCAATCTTCTGAGCTCCTACGAGCAGTACTTC.

This clone was detected once. The V gene is TRBV11-1, the J gene TRBJ2-1; the match to TRBD1 covers 7 bases. Germline CDR1 SGHAT, CDR2 FQDESV (reference sequence). The ends lost 4 bases at V and 8 bases at J; junction bases unmatched: 11. The CDR3 is 15 amino acids. The CDR3 DNA is TGTGCCAGCAGCTGGACAGGTCCCGTCAGTCATGAGCAGTTCTTC. Residues: CASSWTGPVSHEQFF.

The chain uses TRBV5-1 and TRBJ2-2; 10 bases fit TRBD1. The V and J ends lost 4 bases and 6 bases, in that order; junction bases with no gene match: 9. The CDR3 consists of 16 residues. Germline V lookup: CDR1 SGHRS, CDR2 YFSETQ. Here the CDR3 DNA reads TGCGCCAGCAGCAACGCCGGGACAGGGGTCCCCGGGGAGCTGTTTTTT. Its translation is CASSNAGTGVPGELFF.

Points on this clone: Other nucleotide sequences in the sample specify the same CDR3. The chain has TRBV27 and TRBJ2-1; 14 bases are a match to TRBD2. This CDR3 is built from 15 residues. Germline CDR1 MNHEY, CDR2 SMNVEV (reference sequence). V shed 4 bases, J shed 10 bases, and the junction held 6 bases outside the gene matches. The CDR3 is CASSSGTSGRGEQFF. CDR3 coding DNA: TGTGCCAGCAGTTCCGGGACTAGCGGGAGAGGGGAGCAGTTCTTC.

V usage is TRBV27 and J usage is TRBJ2-7, with 13 nucleotides matching TRBD2. V lost 7 bases to trimming and J lost 6 bases; unmatched junction nucleotides: 6. The CDR3 consists of 14 residues. From germline, CDR1 is MNHEY and CDR2 SMNVEV (reference sequence). CDR3 in amino acids: CASIGLAGVGEQYF. As DNA, the CDR3 is TGTGCCAGCATTGGACTAGCGGGAGTAGGCGAGCAGTACTTC.

This clone was picked up one time. The V and J genes are TRBV7-9 and TRBJ2-5, with D possibly being TRBD2 (5 bases). CDR3 length equals 15 residues. Germline CDR1 reads SEHNR; CDR2 reads FQNEAQ (reference sequence). With 5 bases removed from V and 11 bases from J, the gap between germline ends came to 24 bases. Written as DNA, the CDR3 is TGTGCCAGCAGCCCCTCACTAGGTGCGTCCGTTGAGCAGTACTTC. Amino acid sequence: CASSPSLGASVEQYF.

The chain combines TRBV29-1 with TRBJ2-1, with a weak D call TRBD2 (5 bases). CDR3 length: 14 residues. Germline values: CDR1 SQVTM, CDR2 ANQGSEA. The V and J ends lost 6 bases and 3 bases respectively, with 15 bases between them. In DNA, the CDR3 is TGCAGCGTGGAGAGCGGCGGAATCTACAATGAGCAGTTCTTC. Encoded protein: CSVESGGIYNEQFF.

The chain links TRBV7-9 to TRBJ2-3, with D hard to call. This CDR3 region has 15 residues. The V gene lost 4 bases and the J gene lost 0 bases, with 11 bases spanning the gap. In germline, CDR1 is SEHNR, CDR2 FQNEAQ (reference sequence). CDR3 nucleotide sequence: TGTGCCAGCAGCTACGGGCCGGAAAGCACAGATACGCAGTATTTT. It specifies CASSYGPESTDTQYF.

The V call is TRBV5-1, the J call TRBJ2-1; D remains unclear. The CDR3 covers 14 residues. Germline CDR1 is SGHRS and CDR2 is YFSETQ. V lost 4 bases to trimming and J lost 2 bases, with 10 bases between them. Here the CDR3 DNA reads TGCGCCAGCAGCCCCGCGGTAGCCTACAATGAGCAGTTCTTC. The encoded protein is CASSPAVAYNEQFF.

The chain has TRBV7-9 and TRBJ2-6; D is unresolved. Germline lookup yields CDR1 SEHNR and CDR2 FQNEAQ (reference sequence). The CDR3 loop spans 16 amino acids. Trimming cost V 4 bases and J 2 bases, with 12 bases left between them. The CDR3 region has the DNA TGTGCCAGCAGCTCTCGCCGGATACCTGGGGCCAACGTCCTGACTTTC. Protein sequence: CASSSRRIPGANVLTF.

For this clone: This same CDR3 is encoded by further DNA sequences in the sample. The chain carries TRBV11-2 and TRBJ2-3, with a tentative D call TRBD1 (5 bases). V shed 1 base and J shed 4 bases, with 6 bases lying between them. The CDR3 has 13 amino acids. Germline-derived CDR1 and CDR2 are SGHAT and FQNNGV. CDR3 in amino acids: CASSLGGADTQYF. The CDR3 region has the DNA TGTGCCAGCAGCTTAGGGGGCGCAGATACGCAGTATTTT. Full variable domain (rest looked up from reference TRBV11-2 and TRBJ2-3): EAGVAQSPRYKIIEKRQSVAFWCNPISGHATLYWYQQILGQGPKLLIQFQNNGVVDDSQLPKDRFSAERLKGVDSTLKIQPAKLEDSAVYLCASSLGGADTQYFGPGTRLTVL.

This chain joins TRBV27 and TRBJ2-2, with D tentatively TRBD2 (6 bases). Trimming left V 8 bases short and J 6 bases short, with 16 bases between. The CDR3 is 14 amino acids. The germline V gene encodes CDR1 MNHEY and CDR2 SMNVEV (reference sequence). This chain's CDR3 is CASSWWSGAGELFF. In DNA, the CDR3 is TGTGCCAGCTCCTGGTGGTCGGGGGCCGGGGAGCTGTTTTTT.

V usage is TRBV27 and J usage is TRBJ2-4, with D uncertain. Germline CDR1 reads MNHEY; CDR2 reads SMNVEV (reference sequence). Between the trimmed V and J ends, which lost 0 bases and 9 bases, there was a span of 9 bases. The CDR3 has 13 residues. Here the CDR3 DNA reads TGTGCCAGCAGTTTATCTACCCCGGGCATTCAGTACTTC. As protein: CASSLSTPGIQYF.